These T cell receptor beta chains were read from a single sample in a study of T cells in tuberculosis. Profiled with immunoSEQ multiplex PCR; TCRdb holds only in-frame clones, not every one. The repertoire holds under 35,000 clones, 92% seen once, with around 7% in the top ten. The sequencing here drew on PBMCs, taken at tuberculosis diagnosis. Every receptor here comes from an adult with tuberculosis. Some clones in this sample may be carry-over from other donors' samples. The CDR3 runs from the conserved cysteine through the conserved F or W. Fields, in order: V gene, CDR3 length, CDR3 protein.

TRBV19 16 CASSIVGTGEAGELFF
TRBV29-1 14 CSVEEGGIGAEQYF
TRBV10-1 13 CASSRDRTDTQYF
TRBV15 14 CATRHGTGADKLHF
TRBV6-1 15 CASSGLAGITDTQYF
TRBV11-3 19 CASSLRGPEVRSSGNTIYF
TRBV19 17 CASSTGQTYPTNEKLFF
TRBV7-9 13 CASSLNRAYEQYF
TRBV12-5 14 CASGLSGGAGTQYF
TRBV5-1 17 CASSWRGQGGPNEKLFF
TRBV29-1 12 CSVEDLRREQYF
TRBV19 20 CASSITPRGLAGGPTYEQYF
TRBV5-6 16 CASSFWTGGITDTQYF
TRBV5-1 19 CASSSTASGGAGSTDTQYF
TRBV18 15 CASSPKNSRDTEAFF
TRBV19 12 CASREAGGTEYF
TRBV6-5 14 CASSYLQNTGELFF
TRBV7-2 13 CASSFPGWHEQFF
TRBV18 17 CASSPYARDSYNSPLHF
TRBV6-5 14 CASARRGTGNTIYF
TRBV4-2 13 CASRDNPSYEQYF
TRBV2 15 CASRPPGGRDQPQHF
TRBV25-1 16 CASSGLQGRGTGELFF
TRBV27 15 CASSLSAGGGNEQFF
TRBV7-7 16 CASSLWIPTGLCGYTF
TRBV30 15 CAWGEGLGSSYEQYF
TRBV25-1 17 CASSGTPGTAANEKLFF
TRBV15 13 CATRPTVNSPLHF
TRBV15 15 CATSRPGQGPDTQYF
TRBV4-1 20 CASSRRPPRQDPFSGNTIYF
TRBV5-3 15 CASPLRQRSNQPQHF
TRBV5-1 15 CASSLGGLSAGELFF
TRBV6-5 15 CASKRQSSYNSPLHF
TRBV6-5 14 CASSYGGSRYEQYF
TRBV10-3 13 CAIRDRVDEKLFF
TRBV10-1 13 CASSRDSGNEQFF
TRBV5-6 15 CASSILTGSKEKLFF
TRBV5-1 14 CASSPPSGGDTQYF
TRBV27 14 CASSRRGWDEKLFF
TRBV6-6 13 CASSQGFNQPQHF
TRBV12-5 15 CASGPPRAVNTEAFF
TRBV27 17 CASSLLAGAVNTGELFF
TRBV11-3 13 CASSFGGTYEQYF
TRBV7-2 14 CASSRQGAGTEAFF
TRBV7-2 15 CASSQQTGNNQPQHF
TRBV30 13 CAWSRDTGYEQYF
TRBV4-2 14 CASSRELGTDTQYF
TRBV7-2 15 CASSLVVAGTDTQYF
TRBV6-1 15 CASSHTSGGADTQYF
TRBV5-1 14 CASSFNRDNSPLHF